The text below deals with one TCR beta chain. The antigen is undetermined. The V and J ends lost 5 bases and 3 bases, in that order; junction bases with no gene match: 5. This CDR3 has 14 residues. The germline V gene has CDR1 SGHRS and CDR2 YFSETQ. Assay used: immunoSEQ multiplex PCR; TCRdb lists only in-frame clones, some missing. The profile covers around 100,000 clones, with about 87% appearing a single time and over 3% taken by the ten largest. The sample belongs to a study of T cell responses to AZD1222 COVID-19 vaccine. Study outcomes and limitations: Donors skewed white British and female; clonal diversity was possibly underestimated. Two AZD1222 administrations were followed by greater Spike-specific TCR breadth and depth. Reportedly, close to half of spike-specific TCRs are directed against unmutated variant regions.

This receptor was identified in an adult in good health. The J gene is TRBJ2-7, the V gene TRBV5-1, with 10 bases matching TRBD2. The sample in question was peripheral blood, obtained on day 0 of AZD1222 vaccination. CDR3 sequence: CASRSSGGNYEQYF. The CDR3 DNA sequence: TGCGCCAGCAGAAGTAGCGGGGGGAACTACGAGCAGTACTTC.